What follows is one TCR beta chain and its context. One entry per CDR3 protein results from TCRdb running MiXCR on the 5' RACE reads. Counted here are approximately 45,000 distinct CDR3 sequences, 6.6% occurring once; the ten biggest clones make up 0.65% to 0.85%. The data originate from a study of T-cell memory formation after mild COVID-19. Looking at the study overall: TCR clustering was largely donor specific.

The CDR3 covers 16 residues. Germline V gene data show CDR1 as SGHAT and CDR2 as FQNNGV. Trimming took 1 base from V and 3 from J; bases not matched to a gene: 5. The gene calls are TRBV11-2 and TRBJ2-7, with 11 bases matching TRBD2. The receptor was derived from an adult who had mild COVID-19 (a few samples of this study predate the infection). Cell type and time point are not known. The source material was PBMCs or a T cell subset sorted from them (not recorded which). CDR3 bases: TGTGCCAGCAGCTTAGCTTCTAGCGGGGGGATCTACGAGCAGTACTTC. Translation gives CASSLASSGGIYEQYF.